What follows are 15 T cell receptor beta chains derived from one specimen sequenced in a study of blood T cell repertoires in COVID-19. Profiling relied on immunoSEQ multiplex PCR, and the TCRdb table lists in-frame clones only, not all of them. Of fewer than 400,000 clones detected, approximately 87% appear once; the ten largest clones hold roughly 9.4%. Sequencing input: PBMCs or T cells enriched from blood (not recorded which). All receptors derive from a woman between 45 and 60 years old who had recovered from COVID-19.

This clone was seen only once. This rearrangement joins TRBV6-5 to TRBJ1-3; no reliable D call. This CDR3 is built from 15 residues. The V end lost 2 bases, the J end lost 0 bases, and 8 bases lay between the germline ends. Germline V lookup: CDR1 MNHEY, CDR2 SVGAGI. CDR3 coding DNA: TGTGCCAGCAGTTACAGCTTGTACTCTGGAAACACCATATATTTT. It is translated as CASSYSLYSGNTIYF.

The CDR3 DNA sequence: TGTGCCAGCAGTTGGGCAGGGGCTCAGCCCCAGCATTTT. Translated: CASSWAGAQPQHF. This chain connects TRBV6-5 to TRBJ1-5, with D possibly being TRBD1 (6 bases). Germline CDR1 is MNHEY and CDR2 is SVGAGI. Trimming took off 4 bases at V and 6 bases at J, with 10 bases between the two ends. CDR3 length equals 13 residues.

J is TRBJ2-2 and V is TRBV9; maybe TRBD1 (5 bases). This CDR3 has 14 amino acids. The germline gives CDR1 SGDLS, CDR2 YYNGEE. V lost 4 bases, J lost 3 bases, and 10 bases lay in between. The CDR3 spells CASSRDSHTGELFF. CDR3 nucleotide sequence: TGTGCCAGCAGCCGAGACAGCCACACCGGGGAGCTGTTTTTT. Complete variable domain (other parts from reference TRBV9 and TRBJ2-2): DSGVTQTPKHLITATGQRVTLRCSPRSGDLSVYWYQQSLDQGLQFLIQYYNGEERAKGNILERFSAQQFPDLHSELNLSSLELGDSALYFCASSRDSHTGELFFGEGSRLTVL.

The chain couples TRBV28 to TRBJ1-1; possibly TRBD1 for D (6 bases). Per germline, CDR1 MDHEN and CDR2 SYDVKM. CDR3 length equals 15 residues. The V end was cut by 5 bases, the J end by 4 bases, with 17 bases between. As DNA, the CDR3 is TGTGCCAGCAGTCAGGGGACCCGCTCGGGCACTGAAGCTTTCTTT. It translates to CASSQGTRSGTEAFF.

This chain joins TRBV4-1 and TRBJ2-3; 11 bases line up with TRBD2. Trimming took 4 bases from V and 5 from J; bases not matched to a gene: 8. This CDR3 is built from 16 residues. In germline, CDR1 is MGHRA, CDR2 YSYEKL. The CDR3 loop reads CASSPTELAGGDTQYF. CDR3 sequence (DNA): TGCGCCAGCAGCCCGACAGAGCTAGCGGGGGGAGATACGCAGTATTTT.

The chain combines TRBV6-5 with TRBJ2-7; D may be TRBD2 (6 bases). The CDR3 extends over 15 amino acids. From germline, CDR1 is MNHEY and CDR2 SVGAGI. Trimming cost V 6 bases and J 0 bases, with 15 bases left between them. CDR3 nucleotides: TGTGCCAGCAGAGGAGGGACGGTTAGCTCCTACGAGCAGTACTTC. Translating it yields CASRGGTVSSYEQYF.

The chain joins TRBV6-2 or TRBV6-3 to TRBJ1-6; 10 nucleotides match TRBD1. CDR3 size: 15 residues. CDR1 and CDR2 (germline): MNHEY, SVGEGT. V shed 5 bases, J shed 8 bases, and the junction held 6 bases outside the gene matches. For the CDR3, the DNA is TGTGCCAGCAGTCACGCCGGGACAGGGGATTCACCCCTCCACTTT. Translated, it gives CASSHAGTGDSPLHF.

V usage is TRBV2 and J usage is TRBJ1-1, with D possibly being TRBD1 (5 bases). The germline V gene has CDR1 SNHLY and CDR2 FYNNEI. CDR3 length: 12 amino acids. V lost 8 bases and J lost 10, with 17 bases in between. The CDR3 nucleotides are TGTGCCAGCGATCCGGGACTTCCCTTAGCTTTCTTT. As protein: CASDPGLPLAFF.

V is TRBV6-5 and J is TRBJ2-7; unclear D gene. The germline CDR1 and CDR2 sequences are MNHEY and SVGAGI. This CDR3 comprises 14 residues. V lost 8 bases, J lost 0 bases, and 14 bases lay in between. The CDR3 DNA sequence: TGTGCCAGCCGAACTTACTCGGGCTCCTACGAGCAGTACTTC. This encodes CASRTYSGSYEQYF.

The chain links TRBV4-2 to TRBJ2-5, with TRBD1 matching 9 bases. The CDR3 is made up of 13 amino acids. Germline V gene data show CDR1 as LGHNA and CDR2 as YNFKEQ. J was trimmed by 8 bases and V by 2 bases; bases with no gene match: 3. CDR3 sequence (DNA): TGTGCCAGCAGCCAAACTACAGGGGGCACCCAGTACTTC. The encoded protein is CASSQTTGGTQYF.

The chain employs TRBV9 and TRBJ2-7; 8 bases map to TRBD2. The CDR3 is made up of 17 amino acids. After removal of 0 bases from V and 6 bases from J, the junction contained 14 bases not matched to a gene. Per the germline V gene, CDR1 is SGDLS and CDR2 is YYNGEE. The chain's CDR3 is CASSVGIPTSASSEQYF. CDR3 nucleotides: TGTGCCAGCAGCGTAGGGATTCCGACTAGCGCTAGCAGCGAGCAGTACTTC.

The chain has TRBV10-3 and TRBJ2-5; TRBD1 matches at 7 bases. CDR1 and CDR2 (germline): ENHRY, SYGVKD. This CDR3 is 13 amino acids long. V dropped 6 bases and J dropped 5; count of bases not matched to a gene: 6. CDR3 amino acids: CAIRETGMETQYF. Written as DNA, the CDR3 is TGTGCCATCAGGGAGACAGGGATGGAGACCCAGTACTTC.

V usage is TRBV7-2 and J usage is TRBJ1-6, with TRBD1 matching over 10 bases. J lost 8 bases, V lost 5 bases, and 3 bases had no gene match. The CDR3 has 14 residues. Germline V gene sequence: CDR1 SGHTA, CDR2 FQGNSA. The CDR3 region is CASSPDRGDSPLHF. The CDR3 DNA sequence: TGTGCCAGCAGCCCGGACAGGGGGGATTCACCCCTCCACTTT.

The rearrangement links TRBV28 to TRBJ1-5, with 9 bases aligning to TRBD1. The CDR3 sequence is 15 residues long. Germline V gene lookup returns CDR1 MDHEN and CDR2 SYDVKM. J was trimmed by 5 bases and V by 4 bases; bases with no gene match: 6. The CDR3 spells CASSSSGTGYQPQHF. In DNA form, the CDR3 reads TGTGCCAGCAGTTCCTCCGGGACAGGGTATCAGCCCCAGCATTTT.

This chain joins TRBV18 and TRBJ1-1; D might be TRBD1 (6 bases). Germline V gene data show CDR1 as KGHSH and CDR2 as LQKENI. This CDR3 region has 15 residues. V lost 0 bases and J lost 1, with 9 bases in between. CDR3 DNA: TGTGCCAGCTCACCACCAGGGGGATGGAACACTGAAGCTTTCTTT. This translates into CASSPPGGWNTEAFF.